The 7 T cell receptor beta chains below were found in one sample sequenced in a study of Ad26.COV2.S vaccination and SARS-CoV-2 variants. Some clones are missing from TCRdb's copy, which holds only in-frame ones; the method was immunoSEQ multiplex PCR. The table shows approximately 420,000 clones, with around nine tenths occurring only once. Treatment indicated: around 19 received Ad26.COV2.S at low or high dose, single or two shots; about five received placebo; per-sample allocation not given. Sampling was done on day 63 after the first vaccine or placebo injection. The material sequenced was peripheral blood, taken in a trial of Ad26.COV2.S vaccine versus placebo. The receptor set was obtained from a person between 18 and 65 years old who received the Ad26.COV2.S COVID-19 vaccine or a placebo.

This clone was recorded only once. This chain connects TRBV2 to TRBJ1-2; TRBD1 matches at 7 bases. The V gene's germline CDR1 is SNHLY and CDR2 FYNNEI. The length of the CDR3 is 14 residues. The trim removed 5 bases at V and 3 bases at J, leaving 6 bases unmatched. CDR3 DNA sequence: TGTGCCAGCAGTAATCAGGGGGATGACTATGGCTACACCTTC. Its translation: CASSNQGDDYGYTF.

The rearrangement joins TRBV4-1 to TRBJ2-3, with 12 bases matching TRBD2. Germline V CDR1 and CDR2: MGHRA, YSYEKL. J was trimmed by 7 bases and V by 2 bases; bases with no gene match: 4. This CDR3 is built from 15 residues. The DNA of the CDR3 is TGCGCCAGCAGCCAACCTAGCGGGGGGGTCAATACGCAGTATTTT. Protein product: CASSQPSGGVNTQYF.

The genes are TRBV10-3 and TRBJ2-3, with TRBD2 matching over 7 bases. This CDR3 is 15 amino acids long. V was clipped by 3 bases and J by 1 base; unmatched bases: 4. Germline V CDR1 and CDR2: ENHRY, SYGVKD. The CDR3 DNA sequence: TGTGCCATCAGTGAAGGACGGGGGGGCACAGATACGCAGTATTTT. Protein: CAISEGRGGTDTQYF.

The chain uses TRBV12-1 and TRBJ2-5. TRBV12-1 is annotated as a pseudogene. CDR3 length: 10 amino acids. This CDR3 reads CASKKETQYF. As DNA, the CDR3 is TGTGCCAGCAAAAAAGAGACCCAGTACTTC.

The DNA for the CDR3 is TGTGCCAGCAGCAGGGACAGGCTGAGGGACACTGAAGCTTTCTTT. Translation: CASSRDRLRDTEAFF. The gene calls are TRBV6-6 and TRBJ1-1, with 8 nucleotides matching TRBD1. The length of the CDR3 is 15 residues. Germline trimming cut 6 bases from V and 3 bases from J; bases unmatched to any gene: 9. CDR1 and CDR2 (germline): MNHNY, SVGAGI (reference sequence).

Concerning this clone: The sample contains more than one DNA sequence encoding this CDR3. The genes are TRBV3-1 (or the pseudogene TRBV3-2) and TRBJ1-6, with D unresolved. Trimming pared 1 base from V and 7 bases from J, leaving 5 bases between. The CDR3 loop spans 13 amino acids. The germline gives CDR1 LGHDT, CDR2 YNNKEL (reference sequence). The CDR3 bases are TGTGCCAGCAGCCAAGTGGAGAATTCACCCCTCCACTTT. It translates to CASSQVENSPLHF.

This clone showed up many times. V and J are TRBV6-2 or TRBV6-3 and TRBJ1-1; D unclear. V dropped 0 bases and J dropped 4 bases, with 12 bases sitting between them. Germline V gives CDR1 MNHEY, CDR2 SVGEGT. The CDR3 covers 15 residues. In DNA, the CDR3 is TGTGCCAGCAGTTACTCGAAAAGCTGGGGCACTGAAGCTTTCTTT. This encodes CASSYSKSWGTEAFF.